Listed below are T cell receptor beta chains from one sample, sequenced in a study of blood T cells in healthy people across ages. In TCRdb, the 5' RACE reads were re-called with MiXCR into one record per CDR3 protein. The data show around 1,100,000 distinct CDR3 sequences, more than 30% seen once. Material: blood. Source of these receptors: a man aged 18 to 30 in good health. CDR3s leave out the opening cysteine and the closing phenylalanine or tryptophan. Fields, in order: V gene, CDR3 protein.

V: TRBV2; CDR3: ASRPTSGWGDEQY
V: TRBV9; CDR3: ASSVCTQGENEQY
V: TRBV5-5; CDR3: ASSLVDGVNTEAF
V: TRBV5-1; CDR3: ASSLVGGLESEAF
V: TRBV2; CDR3: ASSEVYTIYGYT
V: TRBV5-1; CDR3: ASRSRDKYNEQF
V: TRBV7-2; CDR3: ASSRGGTNEKLF
V: TRBV6-1; CDR3: ASSEAPDRTTNYGYT
V: TRBV6-5; CDR3: ASSYSGQGYKQY
V: TRBV6-5; CDR3: ASIYSGDGEIPGNTIY
V: TRBV6-1; CDR3: ASSESWVYGYT
V: TRBV7-2; CDR3: ASSSSGGSYNEQF
V: TRBV7-9; CDR3: ASSLAGGAEAF
V: TRBV9; CDR3: ASSPRTGMGYGYT
V: TRBV7-3; CDR3: ASSHGSDTQY
V: TRBV20-1; CDR3: SAERQETQY
V: TRBV2; CDR3: ASSDPTTIVSTDTQY
V: TRBV29-1; CDR3: SACPGTGNSYEQY
V: TRBV12-3/TRBV12-4; CDR3: ASSEQGAIQETQF
V: TRBV20-1; CDR3: SAKSQSYVPEAF
V: TRBV4-3; CDR3: ASSQEKRVHGYT
V: TRBV12-3/TRBV12-4; CDR3: ASSLGSPGQGLEQF
V: TRBV18; CDR3: TSSPAGTPKETQY
V: TRBV4-3; CDR3: ASSQDHPLLAGGTDTQY
V: TRBV7-9; CDR3: AGNASYRGNSYNEQF
V: TRBV30; CDR3: AWSQPGQESNQPQH
V: TRBV20-1; CDR3: SASRALTGELF
V: TRBV9; CDR3: ASSVGTEASYEQY
V: TRBV6-6; CDR3: ASAVSDRTYNEQY
V: TRBV7-9; CDR3: ASSVTTATNEKLF
V: TRBV6-1; CDR3: ASSERGVSGNTVY
V: TRBV29-1; CDR3: SVVVRGIQETQY
V: TRBV15; CDR3: ATSRDNRSKKLF
V: TRBV6-1; CDR3: AELVGGRRHDMNTEAF
V: TRBV12-3/TRBV12-4; CDR3: ASSLTRSNTDTQY
V: TRBV12-3/TRBV12-4; CDR3: ASREGGAEAF
V: TRBV6-6; CDR3: ASSYSDQPQH
V: TRBV7-9; CDR3: TSSGFGTGDFGTDTQY
V: TRBV6-2/TRBV6-3; CDR3: ASSSTRQGTDTQY
V: TRBV9; CDR3: ASSGTSEFNEQF
V: TRBV4-3; CDR3: ASSHGTGDQPQH
V: TRBV9; CDR3: ASSVEQKATANYGYT